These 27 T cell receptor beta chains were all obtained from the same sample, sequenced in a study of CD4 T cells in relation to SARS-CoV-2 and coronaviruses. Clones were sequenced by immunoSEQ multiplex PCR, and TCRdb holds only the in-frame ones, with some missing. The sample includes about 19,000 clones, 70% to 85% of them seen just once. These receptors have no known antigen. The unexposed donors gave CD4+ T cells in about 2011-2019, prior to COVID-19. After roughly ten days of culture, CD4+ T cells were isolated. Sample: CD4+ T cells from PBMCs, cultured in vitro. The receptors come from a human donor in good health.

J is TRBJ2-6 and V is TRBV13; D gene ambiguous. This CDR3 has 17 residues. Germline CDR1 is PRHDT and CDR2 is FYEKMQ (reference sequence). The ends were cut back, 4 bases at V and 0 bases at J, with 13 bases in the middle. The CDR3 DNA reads TGTGCCAGCAGCTACCGGGTCCAAGCCTCTGGGGCCAACGTCCTGACTTTC. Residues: CASSYRVQASGANVLTF. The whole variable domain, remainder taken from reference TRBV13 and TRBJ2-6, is AAGVIQSPRHLIKEKRETATLKCYPIPRHDTVYWYQQGPGQDPQFLISFYEKMQSDKGSIPDRFSAQQFSDYHSELNMSSLELGDSALYFCASSYRVQASGANVLTFGAGSRLTVL.

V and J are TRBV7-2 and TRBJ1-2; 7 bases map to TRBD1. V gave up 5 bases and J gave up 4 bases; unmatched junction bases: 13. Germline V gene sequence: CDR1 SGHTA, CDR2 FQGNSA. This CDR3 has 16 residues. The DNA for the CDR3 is TGTGCCAGCAGCCCCGGCTCCGACAGGGATGCCTATGGCTACACCTTC. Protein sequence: CASSPGSDRDAYGYTF.

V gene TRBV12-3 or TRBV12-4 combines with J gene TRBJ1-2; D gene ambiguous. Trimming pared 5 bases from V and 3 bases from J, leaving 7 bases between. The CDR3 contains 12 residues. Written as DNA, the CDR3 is TGTGCCAGCAGTCGCGGTTACTATGGCTACACCTTC. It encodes CASSRGYYGYTF.

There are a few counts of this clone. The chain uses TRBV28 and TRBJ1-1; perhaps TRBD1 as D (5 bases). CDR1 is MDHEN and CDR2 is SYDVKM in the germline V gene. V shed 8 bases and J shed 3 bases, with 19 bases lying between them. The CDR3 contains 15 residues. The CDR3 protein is CASLGQGAEDTEAFF. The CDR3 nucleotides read TGTGCCAGCTTAGGGCAGGGCGCGGAGGACACTGAAGCTTTCTTT.

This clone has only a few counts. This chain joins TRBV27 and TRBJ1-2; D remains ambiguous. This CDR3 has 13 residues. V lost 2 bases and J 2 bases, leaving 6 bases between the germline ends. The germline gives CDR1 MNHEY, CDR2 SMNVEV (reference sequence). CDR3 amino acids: CASSLEGNYGYTF. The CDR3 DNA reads TGTGCCAGCAGTTTAGAAGGGAACTATGGCTACACCTTC.

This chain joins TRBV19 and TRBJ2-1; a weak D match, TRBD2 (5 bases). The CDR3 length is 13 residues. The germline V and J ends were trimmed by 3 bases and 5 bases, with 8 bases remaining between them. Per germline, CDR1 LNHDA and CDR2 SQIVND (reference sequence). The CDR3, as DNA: TGTGCCAGTAGTATGAGGGCAGACAATGAGCAGTTCTTC. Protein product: CASSMRADNEQFF. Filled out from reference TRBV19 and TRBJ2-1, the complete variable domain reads DGGITQSPKYLFRKEGQNVTLSCEQNLNHDAMYWYRQDPGQGLRLIYYSQIVNDFQKGDIAEGYSVSREKKESFPLTVTSAQKNPTAFYLCASSMRADNEQFFGPGTRLTVL.

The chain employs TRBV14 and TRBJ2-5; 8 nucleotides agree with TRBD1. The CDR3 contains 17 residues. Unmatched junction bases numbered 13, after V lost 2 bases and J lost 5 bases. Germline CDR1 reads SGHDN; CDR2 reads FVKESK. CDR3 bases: TGTGCCAGCAGCCAATGGGGCATCGGGACAGGCTGGGAGACCCAGTACTTC. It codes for CASSQWGIGTGWETQYF.

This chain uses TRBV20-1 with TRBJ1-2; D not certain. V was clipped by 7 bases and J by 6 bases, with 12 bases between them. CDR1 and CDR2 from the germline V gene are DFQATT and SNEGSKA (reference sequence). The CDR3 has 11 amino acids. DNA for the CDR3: TGCAGTGTGTCCCGCCTTGATGGCTACACCTTC. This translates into CSVSRLDGYTF.

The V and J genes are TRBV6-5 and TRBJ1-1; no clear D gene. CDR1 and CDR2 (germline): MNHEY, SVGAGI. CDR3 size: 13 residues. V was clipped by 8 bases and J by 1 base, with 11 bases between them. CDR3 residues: CASSNTRNTEAFF. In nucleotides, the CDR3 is TGTGCCAGCTCCAATACCCGGAACACTGAAGCTTTCTTT.

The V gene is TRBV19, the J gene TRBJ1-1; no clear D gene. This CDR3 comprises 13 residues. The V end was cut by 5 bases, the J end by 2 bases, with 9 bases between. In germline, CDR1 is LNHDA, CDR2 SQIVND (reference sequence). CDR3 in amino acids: CASSATLNTEAFF. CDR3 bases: TGTGCCAGTAGTGCGACCCTCAACACTGAAGCTTTCTTT. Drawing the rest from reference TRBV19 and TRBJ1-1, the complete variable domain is DGGITQSPKYLFRKEGQNVTLSCEQNLNHDAMYWYRQDPGQGLRLIYYSQIVNDFQKGDIAEGYSVSREKKESFPLTVTSAQKNPTAFYLCASSATLNTEAFFGQGTRLTVV.

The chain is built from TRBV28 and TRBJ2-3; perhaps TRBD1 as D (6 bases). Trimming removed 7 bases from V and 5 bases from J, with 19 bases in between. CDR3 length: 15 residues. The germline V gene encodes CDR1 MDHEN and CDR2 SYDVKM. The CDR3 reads CASNPQGIEGDTQYF. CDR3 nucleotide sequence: TGTGCCAGCAACCCACAGGGAATAGAAGGAGATACGCAGTATTTT. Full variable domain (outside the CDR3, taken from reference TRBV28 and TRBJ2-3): DVKVTQSSRYLVKRTGEKVFLECVQDMDHENMFWYRQDPGLGLRLIYFSYDVKMKEKGDIPEGYSVSREKKERFSLILESASTNQTSMYLCASNPQGIEGDTQYFGPGTRLTVL.

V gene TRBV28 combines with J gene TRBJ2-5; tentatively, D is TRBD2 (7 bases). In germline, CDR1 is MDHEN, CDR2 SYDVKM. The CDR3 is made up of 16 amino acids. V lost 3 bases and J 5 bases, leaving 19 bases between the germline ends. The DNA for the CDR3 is TGTGCCAGCAGTTTTAATTGGGGGGGGCGCGGGGAGACCCAGTACTTC. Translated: CASSFNWGGRGETQYF.

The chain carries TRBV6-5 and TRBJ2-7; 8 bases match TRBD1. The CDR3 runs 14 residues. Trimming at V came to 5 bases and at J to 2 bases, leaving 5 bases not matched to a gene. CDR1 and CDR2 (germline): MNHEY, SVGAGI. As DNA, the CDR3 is TGTGCCAGCAGTCAGGACAGGGAACCCTACGAGCAGTACTTC. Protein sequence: CASSQDREPYEQYF.

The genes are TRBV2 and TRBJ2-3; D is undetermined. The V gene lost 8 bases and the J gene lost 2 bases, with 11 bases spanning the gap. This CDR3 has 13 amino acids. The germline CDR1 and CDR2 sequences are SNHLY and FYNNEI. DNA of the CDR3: TGTGCCAGCCGATTGATGGCCACAGATACGCAGTATTTT. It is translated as CASRLMATDTQYF.

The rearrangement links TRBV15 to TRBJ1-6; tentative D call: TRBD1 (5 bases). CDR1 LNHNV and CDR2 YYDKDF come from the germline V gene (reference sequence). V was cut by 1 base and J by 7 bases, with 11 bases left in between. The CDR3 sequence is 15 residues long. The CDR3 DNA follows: TGTGCCACCAGCAGAGTAACGGGGCACAATTCACCCCTCCACTTT. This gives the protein CATSRVTGHNSPLHF.

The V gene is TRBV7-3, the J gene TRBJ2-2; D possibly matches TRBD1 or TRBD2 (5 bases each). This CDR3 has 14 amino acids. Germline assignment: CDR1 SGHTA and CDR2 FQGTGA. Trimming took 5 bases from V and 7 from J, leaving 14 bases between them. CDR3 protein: CASSPPGQGGELFF. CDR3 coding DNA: TGTGCCAGCAGCCCCCCGGGGCAGGGCGGGGAGCTGTTTTTT.

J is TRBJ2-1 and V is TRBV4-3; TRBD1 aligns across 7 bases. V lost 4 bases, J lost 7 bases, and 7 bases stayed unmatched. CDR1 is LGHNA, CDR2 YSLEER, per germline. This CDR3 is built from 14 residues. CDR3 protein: CASSPGQRGNEQFF. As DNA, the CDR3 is TGCGCCAGCAGCCCGGGACAGAGAGGGAATGAGCAGTTCTTC.

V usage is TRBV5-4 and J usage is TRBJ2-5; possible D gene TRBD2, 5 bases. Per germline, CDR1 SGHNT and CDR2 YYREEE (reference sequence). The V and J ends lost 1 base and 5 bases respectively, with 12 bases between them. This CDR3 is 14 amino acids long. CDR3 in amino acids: CASSLKEGLETQYF. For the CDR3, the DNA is TGTGCCAGCAGCTTGAAAGAGGGCTTGGAGACCCAGTACTTC.

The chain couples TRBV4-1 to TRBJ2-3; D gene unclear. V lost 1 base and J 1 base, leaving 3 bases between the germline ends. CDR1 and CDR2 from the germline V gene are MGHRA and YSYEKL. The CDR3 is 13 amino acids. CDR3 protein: CASSQVGTDTQYF. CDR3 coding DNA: TGCGCCAGCAGCCAAGTCGGCACAGATACGCAGTATTTT.

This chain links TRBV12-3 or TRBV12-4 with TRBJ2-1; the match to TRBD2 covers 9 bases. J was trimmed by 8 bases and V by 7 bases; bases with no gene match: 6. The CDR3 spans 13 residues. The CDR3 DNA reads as TGTGCCAGCATCTTTAGCGGGGGATATGAGCAGTTCTTC. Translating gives CASIFSGGYEQFF.

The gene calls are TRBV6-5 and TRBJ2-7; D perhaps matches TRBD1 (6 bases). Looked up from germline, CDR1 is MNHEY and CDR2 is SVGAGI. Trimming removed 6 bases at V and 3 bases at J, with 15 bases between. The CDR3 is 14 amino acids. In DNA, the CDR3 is TGTGCCAGCAGCATCGACAGGTGGGACTACGAGCAGTACTTC. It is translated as CASSIDRWDYEQYF.

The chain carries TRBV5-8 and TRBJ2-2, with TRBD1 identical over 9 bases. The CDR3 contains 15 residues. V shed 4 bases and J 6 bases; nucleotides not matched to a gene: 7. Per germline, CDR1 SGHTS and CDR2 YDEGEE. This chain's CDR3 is CASSLGTGLAGELFF. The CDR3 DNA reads TGTGCCAGCAGCCTGGGGACAGGGTTGGCCGGGGAGCTGTTTTTT.

The CDR3 here is CASSGLGEGRPQHF. In nucleotides, the CDR3 is TGTGCCAGCAGCGGACTGGGGGAGGGGCGGCCCCAGCATTTT. The chain is built from TRBV9 and TRBJ1-5; D possibly corresponds to TRBD1 (5 bases). V gave up 3 bases and J gave up 9 bases, with 16 bases separating them. CDR1 is SGDLS and CDR2 is YYNGEE in the germline V gene. This CDR3 has 14 residues.

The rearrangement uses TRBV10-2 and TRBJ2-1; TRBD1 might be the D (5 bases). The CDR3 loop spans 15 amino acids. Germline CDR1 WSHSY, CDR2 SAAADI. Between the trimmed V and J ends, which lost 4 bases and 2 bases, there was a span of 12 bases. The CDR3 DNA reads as TGCGCCAGCAGTGGAACAGGCAGGGCCTACAATGAGCAGTTCTTC. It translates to CASSGTGRAYNEQFF.

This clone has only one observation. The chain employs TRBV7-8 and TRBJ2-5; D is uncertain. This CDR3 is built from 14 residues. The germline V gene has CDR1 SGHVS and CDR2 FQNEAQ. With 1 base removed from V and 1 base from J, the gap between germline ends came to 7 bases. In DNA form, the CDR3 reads TGTGCCAGCAGCTTAGTCGTTATCCAAGAGACCCAGTACTTC. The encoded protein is CASSLVVIQETQYF.

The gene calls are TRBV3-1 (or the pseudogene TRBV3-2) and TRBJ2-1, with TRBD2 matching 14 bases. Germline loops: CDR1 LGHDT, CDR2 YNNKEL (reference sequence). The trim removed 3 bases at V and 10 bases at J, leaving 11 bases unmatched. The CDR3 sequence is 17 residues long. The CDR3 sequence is CASSHSGRLAGGGEQFF. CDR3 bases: TGTGCCAGCAGCCATTCGGGGAGACTAGCGGGAGGGGGCGAGCAGTTCTTC.

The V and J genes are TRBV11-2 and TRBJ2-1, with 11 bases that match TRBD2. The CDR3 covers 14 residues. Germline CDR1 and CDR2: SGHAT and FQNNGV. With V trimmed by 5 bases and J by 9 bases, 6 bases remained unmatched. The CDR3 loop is CASSTTSGSREQFF. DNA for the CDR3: TGTGCCAGCAGCACCACTAGCGGGAGCCGTGAGCAGTTCTTC.